The 26 T cell receptor beta chains presented below share a single source sample, sequenced in a study of somatic mutations in cytotoxic T cells in rheumatoid arthritis. The table came from immunoSEQ multiplex PCR; TCRdb's copy has only in-frame clones and leaves some out. This table has 13,000 or so clones, 82% appearing once. Specimen: CD8+ T cells sorted from blood. These TCRs come from an adult with rheumatoid arthritis.

The gene calls are TRBV4-2 and TRBJ2-6; TRBD1 matches 10 bases. CDR1 is LGHNA, CDR2 YNFKEQ, per germline. Trimming cost V 2 bases and J 4 bases; bases outside gene matches: 5. The CDR3 runs to 17 residues. CDR3 sequence reads: CASSQRTGGLGANVLTF. Here the CDR3 DNA reads TGTGCCAGCAGCCAACGGACAGGGGGATTAGGGGCCAACGTCCTGACTTTC.

The chain joins TRBV28 to TRBJ1-2, with D unclear. CDR1 is MDHEN and CDR2 is SYDVKM in the germline V gene. This CDR3 contains 12 residues. The germline V and J ends were trimmed by 4 bases and 4 bases, with 7 bases remaining between them. CDR3 region: CASSSPLYGYTF. As DNA, the CDR3 is TGTGCCAGCAGTTCACCGCTCTATGGCTACACCTTC.

The chain couples TRBV7-2 to TRBJ2-3; D uncertain. Germline V gene sequence: CDR1 SGHTA, CDR2 FQGNSA. This CDR3 region has 17 residues. Trimming pared 1 base from V and 1 base from J, leaving 15 bases between. In DNA, the CDR3 is TGTGCCAGCAGCTTAGACCTGACTTATCCAGGCACAGATACGCAGTATTTT. Residues: CASSLDLTYPGTDTQYF. The entire variable domain, with the rest obtained from reference TRBV7-2 and TRBJ2-3, is as follows: GAGVSQSPSNKVTEKGKDVELRCDPISGHTALYWYRQSLGQGLEFLIYFQGNSAPDKSGLPSDRFSAERTGGSVSTLTIQRTQQEDSAVYLCASSLDLTYPGTDTQYFGPGTRLTVL.

The chain is built from TRBV7-2 and TRBJ2-7; D may be TRBD2 (5 bases). The germline V and J ends were trimmed by 5 bases and 2 bases, with 7 bases remaining between them. The CDR3 spans 12 residues. Germline V gene data show CDR1 as SGHTA and CDR2 as FQGNSA. As DNA, the CDR3 is TGTGCCAGCAGCCCGGAGGCCTACGAGCAGTACTTC. Protein: CASSPEAYEQYF. Based on the CDR3 plus reference TRBV7-2 and TRBJ2-7, the full variable domain is GAGVSQSPSNKVTEKGKDVELRCDPISGHTALYWYRQSLGQGLEFLIYFQGNSAPDKSGLPSDRFSAERTGGSVSTLTIQRTQQEDSAVYLCASSPEAYEQYFGPGTRLTVT.

V gene TRBV6-5 combines with J gene TRBJ2-7, with 10 positions matching TRBD2. After removal of 6 bases from V and 3 bases from J, the junction contained 5 bases not matched to a gene. CDR1 is MNHEY and CDR2 is SVGAGI in the germline V gene. The CDR3 spans 14 residues. CDR3 loop: CASSELAGIYEQYF. Here the CDR3 DNA reads TGTGCCAGCAGCGAACTAGCGGGGATCTACGAGCAGTACTTC.

The rearrangement links TRBV4-1 to TRBJ2-3; the D gene is possibly TRBD2 (5 bases). The CDR3 covers 16 residues. Trimming shortened V by 4 bases and J by 2 bases, and 16 bases separated the two germline ends. Germline V gene data show CDR1 as MGHRA and CDR2 as YSYEKL. This chain's CDR3 is CASSLVVERITDTQYF. The CDR3, as DNA: TGCGCCAGCAGCCTCGTTGTAGAGCGGATCACAGATACGCAGTATTTT.

The chain couples TRBV5-6 to TRBJ1-1; D not certain. This CDR3 has 11 amino acids. Looked up from germline, CDR1 is SGHDT and CDR2 is YYEEEE. With 2 bases removed from V and 8 bases from J, the gap between germline ends came to 7 bases. The CDR3 DNA reads as TGTGCCAGCAGCTTCGGTCAGGAAGCTTTCTTT. Residues: CASSFGQEAFF. Together with reference TRBV5-6 and TRBJ1-1, the CDR3 gives the full variable domain: DAGVTQSPTHLIKTRGQQVTLRCSPKSGHDTVSWYQQALGQGPQFIFQYYEEEERQRGNFPDRFSGHQFPNYSSELNVNALLLGDSALYLCASSFGQEAFFGQGTRLTVV.

The V and J genes are TRBV19 and TRBJ1-1, with D unresolved. V was cut by 6 bases and J by 0 bases, with 17 bases left in between. This CDR3 has 16 amino acids. Germline loops: CDR1 LNHDA, CDR2 SQIVND (reference sequence). CDR3 bases: TGTGCCAGTAGCCCCAAATTTGGCAGCTTGAACACTGAAGCTTTCTTT. This codes for CASSPKFGSLNTEAFF.

The rearrangement links TRBV6-1 to TRBJ1-2, with 10 nucleotides matching TRBD1. Germline CDR1 is MNHNS and CDR2 is SASEGT. Trimming removed 7 bases from V and 5 bases from J; junction bases left unmatched: 7. The CDR3 totals 14 residues. DNA for the CDR3: TGTGCCAGCACACTGACAGGGGGCCCTTATGGCTACACCTTC. This encodes CASTLTGGPYGYTF.

The V and J genes are TRBV28 and TRBJ1-1; no clear D. V was clipped by 10 bases and J by 5 bases, with 11 bases between them. The length of the CDR3 is 11 residues. Germline V gene lookup returns CDR1 MDHEN and CDR2 SYDVKM. The CDR3 DNA reads as TGTGCCACCGCCGTAGTGACTGAAGCTTTCTTT. The encoded protein is CATAVVTEAFF.

The chain uses TRBV4-1 and TRBJ1-4; TRBD1 matches at 7 bases. The CDR3 spans 15 residues. J gave up 7 bases and V 0 bases, and 5 bases lay outside the gene matches. Germline values: CDR1 MGHRA, CDR2 YSYEKL. CDR3 loop: CASSQEPGQIEKLFF. The CDR3 DNA follows: TGCGCCAGCAGCCAAGAGCCGGGACAGATTGAAAAACTGTTTTTT.

The chain carries TRBV5-4 and TRBJ1-1; unclear D gene. V was pared by 4 bases and J by 1 base, with 14 bases between. This CDR3 is 15 amino acids long. Germline assignment: CDR1 SGHNT and CDR2 YYREEE (reference sequence). The CDR3 sequence: CASSLSGGWNTEAFF. DNA of the CDR3: TGTGCCAGCAGCCTAAGTGGAGGCTGGAACACTGAAGCTTTCTTT.

In its sample, this clone was seen once. V gene TRBV18 combines with J gene TRBJ2-1, with 8 bases identical to TRBD2. V was clipped by 0 bases and J by 4 bases; unmatched bases: 11. This CDR3 contains 18 residues. CDR1 is KGHSH and CDR2 is LQKENI in the germline V gene. The CDR3, as DNA: TGTGCCAGCTCACCACCGGATCCAGCGGGAGTCCTATACAATGAGCAGTTCTTC. It yields the protein CASSPPDPAGVLYNEQFF.

J is TRBJ2-1 and V is TRBV19; no definite D call. CDR1 is LNHDA and CDR2 is SQIVND in the germline V gene (reference sequence). Trimming stripped 1 base from V and 6 bases from J, with 13 bases between. The CDR3 is 15 amino acids. The CDR3: CASSIVARRRNEQFF. In DNA, the CDR3 is TGTGCCAGTAGTATAGTTGCCCGGCGCCGCAATGAGCAGTTCTTC.

The chain combines TRBV5-5 with TRBJ1-1, with a weak D call TRBD1 (5 bases). The CDR3 totals 13 residues. Germline CDR1 is SGHKS and CDR2 is YYEKEE (reference sequence). Between the trimmed V and J ends, which lost 2 bases and 8 bases, there was a span of 13 bases. The CDR3 region is CASSLYRLDEAFF. The CDR3, as DNA: TGTGCCAGCAGCTTATACAGGTTGGACGAAGCTTTCTTT.

The table lists this clone with a count of one. The chain employs TRBV9 and TRBJ1-1; D is possibly TRBD1 (5 bases). Germline CDR1 reads SGDLS; CDR2 reads YYNGEE. This CDR3 is built from 14 residues. V gave up 0 bases and J gave up 1 base, with 7 bases separating them. The CDR3 here is CASSVAGGNTEAFF. The DNA of the CDR3 is TGTGCCAGCAGCGTAGCCGGGGGGAACACTGAAGCTTTCTTT.

The V gene is TRBV19, the J gene TRBJ2-1, with 9 bases fitting TRBD2. Germline CDR1 and CDR2: LNHDA and SQIVND (reference sequence). The V segment lost 6 bases and the J segment 2 bases; nucleotides outside the gene matches: 8. This CDR3 contains 16 residues. Here the CDR3 DNA reads TGTGCCAGTAGCAGCCGTCTAGCGGGACCCTACAATGAGCAGTTCTTC. This sequence encodes CASSSRLAGPYNEQFF.

The V call is TRBV5-6, the J call TRBJ2-5; the D gene could be TRBD1 or TRBD2 (6 bases each). CDR1 is SGHDT, CDR2 YYEEEE, per germline. The CDR3 has 13 residues. Trimming removed 3 bases from V and 4 bases from J, with 10 bases in between. The CDR3 protein is CASSSGGIETQYF. The CDR3 DNA reads as TGTGCCAGCAGCTCCGGGGGCATAGAGACCCAGTACTTC.

The chain carries TRBV5-4 and TRBJ2-1; maybe TRBD1 (5 bases). Germline CDR1 reads SGHNT; CDR2 reads YYREEE (reference sequence). The CDR3 has 17 amino acids. Trimming stripped 4 bases from V and 5 bases from J, with 22 bases between. CDR3 amino acids: CASSRPTVTVLHNEQFF. The CDR3 DNA sequence: TGTGCCAGCAGCCGGCCAACTGTGACAGTTTTACACAATGAGCAGTTCTTC.

This sequence joins TRBV6-4 and TRBJ2-3, with no clear D. Between the trimmed V and J ends, which lost 0 bases and 3 bases, there was a span of 7 bases. The CDR3 is 14 amino acids. The germline CDR1 and CDR2 sequences are MRHNA and SNTAGT. As DNA, the CDR3 is TGTGCCAGCAGTGACTCGGCCCGAACAGATACGCAGTATTTT. It codes for CASSDSARTDTQYF.

The V and J genes are TRBV5-3 and TRBJ1-4; D gene unclear. TRBV5-3 falls under the ORF class, with uncertain function. Trimming removed 4 bases at V and 0 bases at J, with 16 bases between. This CDR3 is 17 amino acids long. CDR3 sequence reads: CARSQKQYKTTNEKLFF. DNA of the CDR3: TGTGCCAGAAGCCAAAAACAGTACAAGACAACTAATGAAAAACTGTTTTTT.

This clone was counted only a few times. This chain joins TRBV6-6 and TRBJ1-5; D uncertain. Trimming took off 4 bases at V and 3 bases at J, with 10 bases between the two ends. Germline loops: CDR1 MNHNY, CDR2 SVGAGI (reference sequence). The CDR3 has 14 amino acids. The CDR3, as DNA: TGTGCCAGCAGTTCTCAGGATTACAATCAGCCCCAGCATTTT. Its protein is CASSSQDYNQPQHF.

The chain has TRBV19 and TRBJ1-1; the match to TRBD1 covers 7 bases. The V gene's germline CDR1 is LNHDA and CDR2 SQIVND (reference sequence). The J segment lost 4 bases and the V segment lost 5 bases, leaving 7 bases of the junction unmatched. The length of the CDR3 is 14 residues. CDR3 protein: CASSFRGSSTEAFF. CDR3 DNA sequence: TGTGCCAGTAGTTTCAGGGGGTCGAGCACTGAAGCTTTCTTT.

The genes are TRBV5-1 and TRBJ2-5; no clear D gene. The end of the DNA is better explained by TRBJ2-7, so the J call may be wrong. CDR1 SGHRS and CDR2 YFSETQ come from the germline V gene. The CDR3 length is 15 residues. CDR3 sequence (DNA): TGCGCCAGCAGCCCTACCAGCGAAGACTCCTACGAGCAGTACTTC. Translating it yields CASSPTSEDSYEQYF.

This chain uses TRBV7-9 with TRBJ2-2; no definite D call. The length of the CDR3 is 14 residues. V lost 2 bases and J lost 0, with 4 bases in between. The germline CDR1 and CDR2 sequences are SEHNR and FQNEAQ (reference sequence). The CDR3 is CASSLQANTGELFF. CDR3 nucleotide sequence: TGTGCCAGCAGCTTACAGGCGAACACCGGGGAGCTGTTTTTT.

This chain joins TRBV7-9 and TRBJ2-2, with D possibly being TRBD1 (5 bases). Germline V gene data show CDR1 as SEHNR and CDR2 as FQNEAQ (reference sequence). V gave up 0 bases and J gave up 7 bases, with 9 bases separating them. The CDR3 has 14 residues. CDR3 coding DNA: TGTGCCAGCAGCTTAGCTTGGGGCGTCGGGGAGCTGTTTTTT. This codes for CASSLAWGVGELFF.